The 29 T cell receptor beta chains below all came from one sample that was sequenced in a study of T cells in localized non-small cell lung cancer. The table came from immunoSEQ multiplex PCR; TCRdb's copy has only in-frame clones and leaves some out. The sample has over 70,000 clones; roughly nine tenths are singletons. Source: peripheral blood, taken before any cancer treatment. The receptor set was obtained from a male donor aged 60 or over with stage III squamous cell lung carcinoma.

This clone was observed a single time. The chain carries TRBV6-6 and TRBJ2-7; unclear D gene. V lost 4 bases and J lost 0, with 4 bases in between. This CDR3 region has 12 residues. Germline V lookup: CDR1 MNHNY, CDR2 SVGAGI (reference sequence). The CDR3 region is CASSSSSYEQYF. The DNA for the CDR3 is TGTGCCAGCAGTTCCTCCTCCTACGAGCAGTACTTC.

J is TRBJ2-1 and V is TRBV5-1, with TRBD1 matching over 9 bases. V was pared by 0 bases and J by 7 bases, with 5 bases of the junction left unmatched. CDR1 SGHRS and CDR2 YFSETQ come from the germline V gene. There are 15 residues in the CDR3. CDR3 sequence reads: CASSLDRGRRNEQFF. DNA for the CDR3: TGCGCCAGCAGCTTGGACAGGGGGCGAAGGAATGAGCAGTTCTTC.

The genes are TRBV25-1 and TRBJ1-2; D is uncertain. The CDR3 is made up of 12 amino acids. The V end lost 5 bases, the J end lost 7 bases, and 11 bases lay between the germline ends. Germline lookup yields CDR1 MGHDK and CDR2 SYGVNS. The CDR3 here is CASSKSLGGYTF. For the CDR3, the DNA is TGTGCCAGCAGTAAAAGTTTGGGTGGCTACACCTTC.

The rearrangement links TRBV19 to TRBJ2-4, with D perhaps matching TRBD2 (5 bases). Trimming removed 7 bases from V and 9 bases from J, with 13 bases in between. Germline values: CDR1 LNHDA, CDR2 SQIVND (reference sequence). The CDR3 contains 12 residues. CDR3 in amino acids: CASTSSAGIQYF. For the CDR3, the DNA is TGTGCCAGTACCTCTAGTGCGGGCATTCAGTACTTC.

The chain combines TRBV2 with TRBJ1-4; 12 bases map to TRBD1. The germline V gene encodes CDR1 SNHLY and CDR2 FYNNEI. V dropped 6 bases and J dropped 8; count of bases not matched to a gene: 7. This CDR3 has 15 residues. The DNA for the CDR3 is TGTGCCAGCAGCCGTGGTGGGACAGGGGGCGAAAAACTGTTTTTT. It yields the protein CASSRGGTGGEKLFF.

J is TRBJ1-1 and V is TRBV4-1; no definite D call. Trimming cost V 1 base and J 1 base, with 10 bases left between them. This CDR3 spans 15 amino acids. In germline, CDR1 is MGHRA, CDR2 YSYEKL. CDR3 nucleotide sequence: TGCGCCAGCAGCCAAGTGGGCAGCCCGAACACTGAAGCTTTCTTT. This encodes CASSQVGSPNTEAFF.

This chain connects TRBV4-2 to TRBJ2-1, with D unclear. CDR1 is LGHNA and CDR2 is YNFKEQ in the germline V gene. This CDR3 has 12 amino acids. V lost 4 bases, J lost 6 bases, and 7 bases lay in between. The DNA of the CDR3 is TGTGCCAGCAGCCGGGGTGGCAATGAGCAGTTCTTC. Protein product: CASSRGGNEQFF.

The J gene is TRBJ1-2, the V gene TRBV6-6; D gene uncertain. The V gene's germline CDR1 is MNHNY and CDR2 SVGAGI (reference sequence). The V end was cut by 0 bases, the J end by 1 base, with 9 bases between. The length of the CDR3 is 15 residues. CDR3: CASSYSSRFNYGYTF. As DNA, the CDR3 is TGTGCCAGCAGTTACTCGAGTAGGTTTAACTATGGCTACACCTTC.

V usage is TRBV21-1 and J usage is TRBJ1-2; the table's D call of TRBD1 was not tested on the DNA. TRBV21-1 is assigned pseudogene status. The CDR3 contains 15 residues. The CDR3 DNA sequence: TGTGCCACCACGATAAGAGCAGGGAAGGGCTATGGCTACACCTTC. Encoded protein: CATTIRAGKGYGYTF.

The V call is TRBV29-1, the J call TRBJ2-7, with a weak D call TRBD2 (5 bases). The CDR3 length is 12 residues. CDR1 SQVTM and CDR2 ANQGSEA come from the germline V gene. V lost 4 bases to trimming and J lost 5 bases, with 12 bases between them. The CDR3 DNA reads as TGCAGCGTTGGCGGAGGTTACGACGAGCAGTACTTC. Protein: CSVGGGYDEQYF.

This chain connects TRBV6-6 to TRBJ1-1, with 9 positions matching TRBD1. CDR1 and CDR2 from the germline V gene are MNHNY and SVGAGI (reference sequence). The junction had 11 bases not matched to a gene; V was cut back by 2 bases and J by 7 bases. The CDR3 is made up of 16 amino acids. DNA of the CDR3: TGTGCCAGCAGTTACACACCGGGACAGGGATGGGGTGAAGCTTTCTTT. This codes for CASSYTPGQGWGEAFF.

This clone was observed a single time. This chain connects TRBV27 to TRBJ2-6; the match to TRBD1 covers 8 bases. There are 20 residues in the CDR3. V gave up 3 bases and J gave up 0 bases; unmatched junction bases: 13. CDR1 is MNHEY and CDR2 is SMNVEV in the germline V gene (reference sequence). The CDR3 is CASSLLTRGLGISGANVLTF. CDR3 nucleotide sequence: TGTGCCAGCAGTTTGCTGACCAGGGGGCTAGGGATCTCTGGGGCCAACGTCCTGACTTTC.

V usage is TRBV6-5 and J usage is TRBJ1-3; D gene ambiguous. The germline V and J ends were trimmed by 0 bases and 4 bases, with 13 bases remaining between them. The germline V gene has CDR1 MNHEY and CDR2 SVGAGI. The CDR3 extends over 16 amino acids. DNA of the CDR3: TGTGCCAGCAGTTACTCGAGCATGACCTTCGGAAACACCATATATTTT. Translating gives CASSYSSMTFGNTIYF.

The chain is built from TRBV19 and TRBJ2-1, with 13 bases fitting TRBD2. Germline loops: CDR1 LNHDA, CDR2 SQIVND (reference sequence). V lost 6 bases, J lost 5 bases, and 7 bases stayed unmatched. The CDR3 covers 16 residues. The CDR3: CASRNLGLAGNNEQFF. CDR3 coding DNA: TGTGCCAGTAGAAACTTGGGACTAGCGGGGAACAATGAGCAGTTCTTC.

This clone was seen a few times. V gene TRBV7-2 combines with J gene TRBJ1-4; D may be TRBD1 (6 bases). The V and J ends lost 5 bases and 7 bases respectively, with 20 bases between them. CDR1 SGHTA and CDR2 FQGNSA come from the germline V gene. CDR3 length: 16 amino acids. In DNA form, the CDR3 reads TGTGCCAGCAGCCCGGGGGCTGGTTCTCGAGTTGAAAAACTGTTTTTT. It specifies CASSPGAGSRVEKLFF.

The chain has TRBV6-1 and TRBJ2-7, with TRBD1 matching over 9 bases. Germline values: CDR1 MNHNS, CDR2 SASEGT. This CDR3 has 14 residues. The V segment lost 4 bases and the J segment 5 bases; nucleotides outside the gene matches: 6. This CDR3 reads CASSVLTGGNEQYV. The CDR3 nucleotides are TGTGCCAGCAGTGTCTTGACAGGGGGAAACGAGCAGTACGTC.

The chain combines TRBV5-1 with TRBJ1-1; 9 bases are a match to TRBD1. V lost 6 bases and J lost 8; bases outside the gene matches: 11. This CDR3 is 14 amino acids long. Germline-derived CDR1 and CDR2 are SGHRS and YFSETQ. The CDR3 DNA reads TGCGCCAGCAACTCCGGGACAGGGACCCCAGAAGCTTTCTTT. Protein sequence: CASNSGTGTPEAFF.

The count of this clone is one. The CDR3 DNA follows: TGCGCCAGCAGCCAAGACCCAGGACCTTTGAATCAGCCCCAGCATTTT. Protein product: CASSQDPGPLNQPQHF. The chain joins TRBV4-1 to TRBJ1-5, with unresolved D. Germline CDR1 is MGHRA and CDR2 is YSYEKL. The CDR3 covers 16 residues. V dropped 0 bases and J dropped 4 bases, with 13 bases sitting between them.

V and J are TRBV4-3 and TRBJ2-1; maybe TRBD1 (5 bases). The CDR3 sequence is 16 residues long. The germline V and J ends were trimmed by 4 bases and 1 base, with 14 bases remaining between them. Germline CDR1 and CDR2: LGHNA and YSLEER. CDR3 region: CASSRDFRGSYNEQFF. The CDR3, as DNA: TGCGCCAGCAGCCGTGATTTTAGGGGTTCCTACAATGAGCAGTTCTTC.

The chain links TRBV5-4 to TRBJ1-1, with D possibly matching TRBD1 (6 bases). CDR1 and CDR2 (germline): SGHNT, YYREEE (reference sequence). V lost 4 bases and J lost 1, with 14 bases in between. The CDR3 extends over 15 amino acids. This CDR3 reads CASSPQRGGNTEAFF. The CDR3 DNA is TGTGCCAGCAGCCCACAAAGAGGGGGGAACACTGAAGCTTTCTTT.

This chain joins TRBV18 and TRBJ2-1; D remains ambiguous. With 2 bases removed from V and 3 bases from J, the gap between germline ends came to 5 bases. Germline CDR1 and CDR2: KGHSH and LQKENI. The length of the CDR3 is 13 residues. CDR3 sequence: CASSPNSYNEQFF. CDR3 sequence (DNA): TGTGCCAGCTCACCAAACAGCTACAATGAGCAGTTCTTC.

The chain has TRBV7-8 and TRBJ2-2; TRBD1 matches 7 bases. The ends lost 4 bases at V and 4 bases at J; junction bases unmatched: 6. The CDR3 totals 15 residues. CDR1 and CDR2 from the germline V gene are SGHVS and FQNEAQ. This CDR3 reads CASSSRDSATGELFF. The DNA of the CDR3 is TGTGCCAGCAGCTCCCGGGACAGTGCCACCGGGGAGCTGTTTTTT.

The chain has TRBV5-6 and TRBJ1-1, with D perhaps TRBD1 (6 bases). The CDR3 sequence is 18 residues long. The V end was cut by 0 bases, the J end by 1 base, with 19 bases between. From germline, CDR1 is SGHDT and CDR2 YYEEEE. This chain's CDR3 is CASSLVGGHSTGNTEAFF. The CDR3 DNA is TGTGCCAGCAGCTTGGTAGGGGGACATTCGACGGGGAACACTGAAGCTTTCTTT.

The chain has TRBV6-1 and TRBJ2-7; TRBD1 matches at 9 bases. This CDR3 is 13 amino acids long. CDR1 MNHNS and CDR2 SASEGT come from the germline V gene. The trim removed 4 bases at V and 4 bases at J, leaving 2 bases unmatched. The CDR3 is CASSVDRGYEQYV. The CDR3 DNA is TGTGCCAGCAGTGTGGACAGGGGATACGAGCAGTACGTC.

The chain uses TRBV9 and TRBJ2-2; 9 nucleotides align to TRBD2. This CDR3 region has 16 residues. Looked up from germline, CDR1 is SGDLS and CDR2 is YYNGEE. After removal of 2 bases from V and 5 bases from J, the junction contained 7 bases not matched to a gene. The CDR3 region has the DNA TGTGCCAGCAGCGTTGCCAGCGGGGGGTGGACCGGGGAGCTGTTTTTT. It translates to CASSVASGGWTGELFF.

This chain connects TRBV6-5 to TRBJ1-6; D is possibly TRBD1 (6 bases). CDR1 and CDR2 (germline): MNHEY, SVGAGI. This CDR3 has 16 amino acids. Trimming pared 2 bases from V and 7 bases from J, leaving 15 bases between. The CDR3 DNA follows: TGTGCCAGCAGTTACGGGGGGGCAGGTAGAAATTCACCCCTCCACTTT. Encoded protein: CASSYGGAGRNSPLHF.

The chain uses TRBV5-1 and TRBJ2-3; D possibly matches TRBD1 or TRBD2 (5 bases each). CDR1 is SGHRS, CDR2 YFSETQ, per germline. The CDR3 covers 15 residues. Trimming left V 0 bases short and J 1 base short, with 9 bases between. CDR3 nucleotide sequence: TGCGCCAGCAGCTTGGACGGGGCCCGCACAGATACGCAGTATTTT. Residues: CASSLDGARTDTQYF.

The V call is TRBV7-9, the J call TRBJ2-7; D is unresolved. Germline-derived CDR1 and CDR2 are SEHNR and FQNEAQ (reference sequence). CDR3 size: 13 residues. Trimming removed 3 bases at V and 4 bases at J, with 10 bases between. The CDR3 bases are TGTGCCAGCAGCTTTACTGACGGTTACGAGCAGTACTTC. Protein: CASSFTDGYEQYF.

V usage is TRBV10-3 and J usage is TRBJ1-1; D gene uncertain. This CDR3 contains 14 residues. V gave up 4 bases and J gave up 2 bases, with 11 bases separating them. Germline V lookup: CDR1 ENHRY, CDR2 SYGVKD. In nucleotides, the CDR3 is TGTGCCATCAGTGGGGGATCTACCAACACTGAAGCTTTCTTT. It translates to CAISGGSTNTEAFF.